The entry below gives a single T cell receptor beta chain sequence along with its context. Its cognate antigen has yet to be identified. No per-base quality is available; no much larger clone lies one base away. The data were taken from a study of T cells in tuberculosis (dated 2018 in TCRdb). About the investigation overall: The study combined CD1B tetramers and high-throughput TCR immunosequencing to characterize T cells specific for the mycobacterial lipid antigen glucose monomycolate (GMM). Active tuberculosis patient PBMC were archived before or within 7 days of starting standard anti-tuberculosis treatment. IGRA-negative adolescents, IGRA-positive adolescents with latent tuberculosis and adults with active tuberculosis, ten per group, were compared in a South African clinical cohort. The study at large found these results: The smaller NN-distances were partly driven by shorter CDR3-alpha lengths in active tuberculosis patients, and the difference for TCR-beta did not reach statistical significance. Smaller mean NN-distances to GMM-specific TCRs were observed in active tuberculosis TCR-alpha repertoires than in IGRA-negative controls, suggesting clonal expansion of GMM-specific TCRs. Clinical samples were chosen by availability of cryopreserved specimens, and active tuberculosis cases were adults while controls were adolescents. A classifier using the diverse GMM-specific repertoire reached roughly 90% accuracy (AUROC under 0.95), compared with more than 65% accuracy using GEM motif frequencies.

The germline V gene gives CDR1 as SGDLS and CDR2 as YYNGEE. The CDR3 runs 18 amino acids, cysteine and phenylalanine included. Only the CDR3 portion is preserved as DNA: 54 bases, with reading frame beginning at the first base. Deletion took 4 bases off V and 3 bases off J, with a span of 23 bases between the germline ends. TCR libraries were generated with the immunoSEQ multiplex PCR assay, using TCR-beta and/or TCR-alpha/delta assays for each sample. Amplified TCR libraries were sequenced on the Illumina high-throughput platform. In the source study's methods: Clustering and dimensionality reduction relied on pairwise TCRdist distances among GMM-specific receptors from T cells that were either sorted ex vivo or expanded in vitro. Each clinical repertoire was assigned a mean NN-distance score, defined as the average TCRdist to the nearest 10% of tetramer-positive reference sequences. GEM TCR motif frequency was calculated as the fraction of unique TCRs that matched known GEM sequences in V/J usage and CDR3 length. Linear discriminant analysis with leave-one-out cross-validation, implemented in scikit-learn, was used to classify active tuberculosis. TCRdb limited this immuneACCESS table to in-frame rearrangements with V and J called. A share of clones is missing; checked studies link under half to unresolved V genes, and the rest is unexplained. Clonal size and the V and J genes are those of that table, whereas D and trimming came from the DNA. In this sample the table shows around 30,000 clones, about 82% of which occur a single time. The ten largest account for about 5% of the sample.

This specimen's time point label, interpreted: new active TB diagnosis, blood taken before or within 7 days of starting treatment. The active tuberculosis patients were newly diagnosed, HIV-seronegative South African adults aged 18 years or older. Confirmation of active tuberculosis came from positive sputum smear microscopy and/or a positive M. tuberculosis culture. Immunosequencing was performed on unsorted cryopreserved PBMC, with 110,000 or so T cells per clinical donor covered on average. This specimen was PBMCs, taken at tuberculosis diagnosis. This clonotype was obtained from an adult with tuberculosis. Recombination connected TRBV9 to TRBJ1-3; 6 matching bases give a weak D call of TRBD1. The DNA sequence is given as TGTGCCAGCAGCCCCTCCGGGACATATACTAGACTTGGAAACACCATATATTTT. Its translation reads: CASSPSGTYTRLGNTIYF.